The rows below give T cell receptor beta chains drawn from one sample of a study of CD8 T cells in Susac syndrome. MiXCR was run by TCRdb on the immunoSEQ multiplex PCR reads, yielding one entry per CDR3 protein. The table has under 200,000 distinct CDR3 sequences, roughly 95% seen once. Material for sequencing was CD4+ T cells from PBMCs. These receptors were taken from a human donor in good health. Both conserved end residues are part of each CDR3. Each record gives: CDR3 protein, CDR3 DNA, V gene, D gene, clone size, J gene. The D gene is left open where the match is weak. Some rows mark clone size as missing; the rest say once, few, many or name a class of expanded clone.

CDR3aa: CSTHGLLGGSYNEQFF
CDR3nt: TGCAGCACCCACGGACTCCTTGGGGGATCCTACAATGAGCAGTTCTTC
v_gene: TRBV20-1
d_gene: .
abundance: .
j_gene: TRBJ2-1

CDR3aa: CASSLEKLLHRGQFF
CDR3nt: TGTGCCAGCAGCTTAGAGAAGCTCCTACATAGAGGGCAGTTCTTC
v_gene: TRBV11-2
d_gene: .
abundance: .
j_gene: TRBJ2-1

CDR3aa: CASSRADSSGLSYEQYF
CDR3nt: TGTGCCAGCAGCCGGGCCGATAGTAGCGGACTCTCCTACGAGCAGTACTTC
v_gene: TRBV3-1
d_gene: .
abundance: .
j_gene: TRBJ2-7

CDR3aa: CASSIGAETYNEQFF
CDR3nt: TGTGCCAGCAGCATCGGGGCAGAGACTTACAATGAGCAGTTCTTC
v_gene: TRBV9
d_gene: .
abundance: .
j_gene: TRBJ2-1

CDR3aa: CAWSVQRLRQFF
CDR3nt: TGTGCCTGGAGTGTACAGCGGCTAAGGCAGTTCTTC
v_gene: TRBV30
d_gene: .
abundance: .
j_gene: TRBJ2-1

CDR3aa: CASSRNLRGEETQYF
CDR3nt: TGTGCCAGCAGCCGAAATCTCAGGGGCGAAGAGACCCAGTACTTC
v_gene: TRBV7-2
d_gene: .
abundance: .
j_gene: TRBJ2-5

CDR3aa: CASSPSGGYQETQYF
CDR3nt: TGTGCCAGCTCACCATCCGGGGGTTACCAAGAGACCCAGTACTTC
v_gene: TRBV18
d_gene: .
abundance: .
j_gene: TRBJ2-5

CDR3aa: CASSLMEDTEAFF
CDR3nt: TGTGCCAGCAGCTTAATGGAGGACACTGAAGCTTTCTTT
v_gene: TRBV7-3
d_gene: .
abundance: few
j_gene: TRBJ1-1

CDR3aa: CASSFTREQYF
CDR3nt: TGTGCCAGCAGCTTCACACGCGAGCAGTACTTC
v_gene: TRBV7-2
d_gene: .
abundance: .
j_gene: TRBJ2-7

CDR3aa: CASSLVTGSSYEQYF
CDR3nt: TGTGCCAGCAGCTTAGTTACCGGGAGCTCCTACGAGCAGTACTTC
v_gene: TRBV7-2
d_gene: .
abundance: .
j_gene: TRBJ2-7